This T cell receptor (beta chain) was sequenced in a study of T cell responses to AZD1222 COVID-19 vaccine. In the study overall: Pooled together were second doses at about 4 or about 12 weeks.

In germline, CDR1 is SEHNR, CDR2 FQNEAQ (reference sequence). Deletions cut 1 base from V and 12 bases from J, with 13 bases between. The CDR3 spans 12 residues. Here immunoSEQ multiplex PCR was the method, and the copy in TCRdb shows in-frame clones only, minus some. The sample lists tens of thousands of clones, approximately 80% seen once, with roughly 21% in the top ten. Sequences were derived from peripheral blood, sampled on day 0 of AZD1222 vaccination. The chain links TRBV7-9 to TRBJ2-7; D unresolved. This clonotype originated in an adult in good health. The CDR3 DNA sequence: TGTGCCAGCAGCTTAGACGATCTAGTTAGGTACTTC. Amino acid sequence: CASSLDDLVRYF.